Given below is one TCR beta chain in context. The antigen is unknown. These data come from a study of cytomegalovirus exposure and HLA in healthy donors. Study summary: About 85 million unique TCRs from HLA-typed donors were held in an early release of data.

The PCR was carried out with 60 Vbeta primers and 13 Jbeta primers. TCRdb's table, derived via immunoSEQ multiplex PCR, lists solely in-frame clones and lacks some. The repertoire holds around 98,000 clones, over 60% seen once, with 7% to 10% in the top ten. The study, taken as a whole, reports: Researchers catalogued 150 or so TCR beta chains as cytomegalovirus-associated. According to a later analysis, most TCR beta chains associated with CMV appeared HLA-restricted. Clonal expansion was found to be greater in HLA-associated TCR beta chains than in equally common others in a later analysis.

The germline V gene has CDR1 MNHNS and CDR2 SASEGT. CDR3 length: 15 amino acids. Unmatched junction bases numbered 6, after V lost 0 bases and J lost 5 bases. This clonotype originated in a human donor in good health. The V call is TRBV6-1, the J call TRBJ2-5; 7 nucleotides match TRBD1. Sequencing was carried out using PBMCs. CDR3 in amino acids: CASSEAGGRMETQYF. In DNA form, the CDR3 reads TGTGCCAGCAGTGAAGCAGGGGGCCGTATGGAGACCCAGTACTTC.